This TCR beta chain emerged from a study of control samples from healthy donors and cancer patients. This CDR3 comprises 14 residues. Trimming shortened V by 4 bases and J by 8 bases, and 14 bases separated the two germline ends. Germline loops: CDR1 SGHDN, CDR2 FVKESK. Data came from immunoSEQ multiplex PCR; TCRdb stores just in-frame clones and leaves some out. The sample records tens of thousands of clones, around 85% being singletons. The chain is built from TRBV14 and TRBJ1-4; the D is unclear. The specimen was PBMCs. This sequence was found in a man aged 60 to 69 with head and neck cancer. The DNA for the CDR3 is TGTGCCAGCAGCCCCTTGGGAACTCGCGAAAAACTGTTTTTT. Amino acid sequence: CASSPLGTREKLFF.